The clone carrying this T cell receptor beta chain has at least ten counts. A process of 5'RACE template switching, which added a universal primer site and UMIs, was used to make TCR cDNA. TCRdb itself ran the 5' RACE reads through MiXCR, one entry per CDR3 protein. This table holds 200,000 to 250,000 distinct CDR3 sequences, about 3% found once. The data were taken from a study of T cells after yellow fever vaccination. The specimen comprised CD4+ T cells sorted from PBMCs, sampled 10 days after the yellow fever booster vaccination. The receptor was isolated from a man in his late teens or twenties who received the YFV17D yellow fever vaccine.

The CDR3 DNA follows: TGCGCCAGCAGCTTATCAGGGGATGGACTACTTCCCCATGAGCAGTTCTTC. Encoded protein: CASSLSGDGLLPHEQFF. The chain carries TRBV5-1 and TRBJ2-1; TRBD1 or TRBD2 may be the D gene (6 bases each). Germline assignment: CDR1 SGHRS and CDR2 YFSETQ. Trimming took off 2 bases at V and 8 bases at J, with 23 bases between the two ends. The CDR3 runs to 17 residues.